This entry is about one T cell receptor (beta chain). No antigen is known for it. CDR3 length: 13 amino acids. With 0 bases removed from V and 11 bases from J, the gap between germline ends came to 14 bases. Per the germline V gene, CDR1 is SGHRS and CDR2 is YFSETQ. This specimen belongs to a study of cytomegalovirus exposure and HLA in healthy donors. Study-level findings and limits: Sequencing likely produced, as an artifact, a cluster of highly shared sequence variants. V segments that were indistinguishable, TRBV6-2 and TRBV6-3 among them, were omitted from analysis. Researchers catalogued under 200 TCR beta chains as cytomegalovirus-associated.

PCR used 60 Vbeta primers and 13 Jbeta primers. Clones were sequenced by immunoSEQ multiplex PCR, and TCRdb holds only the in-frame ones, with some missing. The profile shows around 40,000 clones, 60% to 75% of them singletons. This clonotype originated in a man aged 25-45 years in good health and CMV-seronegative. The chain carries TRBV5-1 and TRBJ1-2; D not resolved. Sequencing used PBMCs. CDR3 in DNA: TGCGCCAGCAGCTTGGATGACTCCCGCGGGTACACCTTC. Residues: CASSLDDSRGYTF. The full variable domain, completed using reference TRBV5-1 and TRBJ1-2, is KAGVTQTPRYLIKTRGQQVTLSCSPISGHRSVSWYQQTPGQGLQFLFEYFSETQRNKGNFPGRFSGRQFSNSRSEMNVSTLELGDSALYLCASSLDDSRGYTFGSGTRLTVV.